This T cell receptor (beta chain) was profiled in a study of blood T cell repertoires in COVID-19. Looked up from germline, CDR1 is SGHRS and CDR2 is YFSETQ. Trimming left V 3 bases short and J 0 bases short, with 8 bases between. The CDR3 runs to 14 residues. Participants came from 24 US areas, aged about 18 to 89 years. Recovered Cohort 3 donors showed two negative PCRs, clearance, or symptom resolution. Sequenced by immunoSEQ multiplex PCR; TCRdb stores in-frame clones only, minus some. The sample lists a few hundred thousand clones; approximately 82% were seen once. The receptor comes from a man aged 40-49 years who had recovered from COVID-19. Sequenced sample: PBMCs or T cells enriched from blood (not recorded which). The rearrangement uses TRBV5-1 and TRBJ2-3, with D tentatively TRBD1 (5 bases). CDR3 DNA sequence: TGCGCCAGCAGCTCAGGGTGGAGCACAGATACGCAGTATTTT. Protein sequence: CASSSGWSTDTQYF.